Described below is a single T cell receptor (beta chain) sequence and its context. Its antigen is still unknown. This sample stems from a study of CD4+ T cells in melanoma. Germline V gives CDR1 MNHNS, CDR2 SASEGT. Trimming at V came to 5 bases and at J to 0 bases, leaving 6 bases not matched to a gene. The CDR3 runs 15 residues. Here immunoSEQ multiplex PCR was the method, and the copy in TCRdb shows in-frame clones only, minus some. The table shows 110,000 to 150,000 clones, with over 90% occurring only once. Points from the study as a whole: Neoantigen-specific CD4+ T cells in melanoma reportedly had diverse differentiation states. A reported correlation linked neoantigen-specific CD4+ T cells to CD8+, macrophage and B cell function.

This chain uses TRBV6-1 with TRBJ1-1, with 7 bases lining up with TRBD1. The sequence was collected from a human donor with melanoma. This chain's CDR3 is CASSKLTGMNTEAFF. CDR3 sequence (DNA): TGTGCCAGCAGTAAACTGACAGGGATGAACACTGAAGCTTTCTTT.